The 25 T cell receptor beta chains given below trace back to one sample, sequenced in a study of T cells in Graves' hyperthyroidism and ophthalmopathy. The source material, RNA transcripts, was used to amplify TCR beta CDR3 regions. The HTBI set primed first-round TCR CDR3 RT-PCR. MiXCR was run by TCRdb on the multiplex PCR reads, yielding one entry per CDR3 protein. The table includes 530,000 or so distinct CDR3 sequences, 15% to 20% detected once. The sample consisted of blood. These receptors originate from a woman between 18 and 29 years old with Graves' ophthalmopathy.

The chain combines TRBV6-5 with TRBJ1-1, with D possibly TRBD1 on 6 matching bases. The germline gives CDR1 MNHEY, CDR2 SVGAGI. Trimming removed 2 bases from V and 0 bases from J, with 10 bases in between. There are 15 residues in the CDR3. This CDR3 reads CASSYRGQMNTEAFF. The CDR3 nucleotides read TGTGCCAGCAGTTACCGCGGACAGATGAACACTGAAGCTTTCTTT.

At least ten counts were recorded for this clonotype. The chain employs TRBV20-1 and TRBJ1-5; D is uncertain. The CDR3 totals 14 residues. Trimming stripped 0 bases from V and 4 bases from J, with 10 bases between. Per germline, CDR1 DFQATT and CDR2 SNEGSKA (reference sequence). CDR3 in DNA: TGCAGTGCTAGAGATCTGACGGGGAATCAGCCCCAGCATTTT. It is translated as CSARDLTGNQPQHF.

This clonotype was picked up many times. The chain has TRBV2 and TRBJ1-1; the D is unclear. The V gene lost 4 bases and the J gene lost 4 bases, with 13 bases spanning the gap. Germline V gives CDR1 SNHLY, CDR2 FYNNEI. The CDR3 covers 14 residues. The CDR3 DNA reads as TGTGCCAGCAGTGTTCTCGACGAAGGCACTGAAGCTTTCTTT. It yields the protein CASSVLDEGTEAFF.

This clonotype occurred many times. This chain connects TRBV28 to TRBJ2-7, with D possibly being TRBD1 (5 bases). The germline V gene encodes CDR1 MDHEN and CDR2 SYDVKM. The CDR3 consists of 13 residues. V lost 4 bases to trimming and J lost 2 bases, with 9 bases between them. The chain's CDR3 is CASSYQGPYEQYF. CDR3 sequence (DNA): TGTGCCAGCAGTTACCAGGGCCCCTACGAGCAGTACTTC. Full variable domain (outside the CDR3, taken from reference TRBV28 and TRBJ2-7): DVKVTQSSRYLVKRTGEKVFLECVQDMDHENMFWYRQDPGLGLRLIYFSYDVKMKEKGDIPEGYSVSREKKERFSLILESASTNQTSMYLCASSYQGPYEQYFGPGTRLTVT.

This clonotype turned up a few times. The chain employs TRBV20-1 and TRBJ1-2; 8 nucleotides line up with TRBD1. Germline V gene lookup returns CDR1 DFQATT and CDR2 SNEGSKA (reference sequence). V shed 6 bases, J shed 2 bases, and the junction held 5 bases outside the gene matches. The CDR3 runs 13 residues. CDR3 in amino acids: CSAPTGANYGYTF. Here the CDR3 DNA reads TGCAGTGCGCCGACAGGGGCCAACTATGGCTACACCTTC.

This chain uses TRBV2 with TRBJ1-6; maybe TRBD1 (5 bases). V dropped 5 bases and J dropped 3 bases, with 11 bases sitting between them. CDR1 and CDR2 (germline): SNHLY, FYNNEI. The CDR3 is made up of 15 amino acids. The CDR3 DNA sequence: TGTGCCAGCAGTTTACAGGCCTACTATAATTCACCCCTCCACTTT. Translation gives CASSLQAYYNSPLHF.

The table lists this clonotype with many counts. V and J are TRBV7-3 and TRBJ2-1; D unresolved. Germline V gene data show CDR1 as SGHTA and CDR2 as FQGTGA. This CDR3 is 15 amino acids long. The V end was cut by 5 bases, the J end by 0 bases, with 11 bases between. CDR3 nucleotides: TGTGCCAGCAGCAGCGACTTGGACTCCTACAATGAGCAGTTCTTC. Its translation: CASSSDLDSYNEQFF.

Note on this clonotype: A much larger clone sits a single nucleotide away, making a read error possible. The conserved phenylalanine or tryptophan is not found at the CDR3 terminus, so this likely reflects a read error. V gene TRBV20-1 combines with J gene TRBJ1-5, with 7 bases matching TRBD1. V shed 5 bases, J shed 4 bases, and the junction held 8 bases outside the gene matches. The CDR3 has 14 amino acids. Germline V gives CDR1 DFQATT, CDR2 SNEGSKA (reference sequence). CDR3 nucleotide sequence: TGCAGTGCTTCCACGGGACAGCGAAATCAGCCCCAGCATTCT. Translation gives CSASTGQRNQPQHS.

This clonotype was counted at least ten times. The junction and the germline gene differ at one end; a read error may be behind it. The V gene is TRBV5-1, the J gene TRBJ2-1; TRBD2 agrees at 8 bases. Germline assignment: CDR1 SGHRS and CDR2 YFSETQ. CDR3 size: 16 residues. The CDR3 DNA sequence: TGCGCCAGCAGCTTGGGGGCCGGGAGGGCCTATAATGAGCAGTTCTTC. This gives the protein CASSLGAGRAYNEQFF.

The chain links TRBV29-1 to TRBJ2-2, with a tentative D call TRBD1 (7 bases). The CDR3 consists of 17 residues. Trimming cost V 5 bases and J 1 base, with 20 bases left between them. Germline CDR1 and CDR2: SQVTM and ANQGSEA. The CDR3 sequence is CSVLTGAGGRNTGELFF. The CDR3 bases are TGCAGCGTTCTCACAGGGGCCGGGGGAAGGAACACCGGGGAGCTGTTTTTT.

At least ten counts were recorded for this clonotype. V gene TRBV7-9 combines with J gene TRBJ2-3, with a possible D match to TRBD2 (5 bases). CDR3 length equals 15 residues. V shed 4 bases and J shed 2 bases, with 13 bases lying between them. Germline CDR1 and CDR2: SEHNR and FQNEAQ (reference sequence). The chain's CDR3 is CASSSALANTDTQYF. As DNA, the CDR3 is TGTGCCAGCAGCTCGGCGCTAGCCAACACAGATACGCAGTATTTT. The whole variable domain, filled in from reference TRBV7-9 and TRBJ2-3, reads DTGVSQNPRHKITKRGQNVTFRCDPISEHNRLYWYRQTLGQGPEFLTYFQNEAQLEKSRLLSDRFSAERPKGSFSTLEIQRTEQGDSAMYLCASSSALANTDTQYFGPGTRLTVL.

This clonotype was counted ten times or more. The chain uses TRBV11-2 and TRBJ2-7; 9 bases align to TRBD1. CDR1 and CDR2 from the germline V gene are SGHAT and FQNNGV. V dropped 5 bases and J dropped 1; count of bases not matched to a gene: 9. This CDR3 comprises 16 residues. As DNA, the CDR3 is TGTGCCAGCAGCGTCACACAGGGGGCGGATTCCTACGAGCAGTACTTC. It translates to CASSVTQGADSYEQYF.

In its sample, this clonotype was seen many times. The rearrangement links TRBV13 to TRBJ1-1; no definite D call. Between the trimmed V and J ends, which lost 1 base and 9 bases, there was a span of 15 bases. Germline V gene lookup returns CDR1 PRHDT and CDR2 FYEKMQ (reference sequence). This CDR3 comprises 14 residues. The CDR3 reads CASSLVGRRTKAFF. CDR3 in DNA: TGTGCCAGCAGCTTAGTAGGGAGAAGAACGAAAGCTTTCTTT.

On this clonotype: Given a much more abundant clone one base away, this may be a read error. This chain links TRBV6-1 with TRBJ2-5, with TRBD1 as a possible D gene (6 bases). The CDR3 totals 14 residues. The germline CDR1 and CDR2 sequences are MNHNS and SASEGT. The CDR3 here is CAGSVYREQETQYF. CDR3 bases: TGTGCCGGCAGTGTATACAGGGAACAAGAGACCCAGTACTTC.

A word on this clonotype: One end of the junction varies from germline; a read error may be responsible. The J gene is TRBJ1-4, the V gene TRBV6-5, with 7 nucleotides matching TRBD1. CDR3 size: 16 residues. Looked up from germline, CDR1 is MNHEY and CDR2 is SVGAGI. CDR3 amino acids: CASSESRQGHNEKLFF. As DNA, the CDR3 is TGCGCCAGCAGTGAGTCGAGACAGGGACATAATGAAAAACTGTTTTTT.

The CDR3 protein is CASSQDGAGYTDTQYF. The CDR3 DNA follows: TGTGCCAGCAGCCAAGACGGTGCGGGGTACACAGATACGCAGTATTTT. This sequence joins TRBV3-1 and TRBJ2-3; tentatively, D is TRBD2 (6 bases). CDR1 LGHDT and CDR2 YNNKEL come from the germline V gene (reference sequence). The CDR3 spans 16 residues. Deletions cut 0 bases from V and 2 bases from J, with 12 bases between.

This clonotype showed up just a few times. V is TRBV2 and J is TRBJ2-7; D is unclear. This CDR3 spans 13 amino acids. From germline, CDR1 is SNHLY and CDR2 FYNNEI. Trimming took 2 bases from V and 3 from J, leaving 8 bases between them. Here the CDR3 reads CASSESAYYEQYF. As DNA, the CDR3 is TGTGCCAGCAGTGAATCGGCTTACTACGAGCAGTACTTC.

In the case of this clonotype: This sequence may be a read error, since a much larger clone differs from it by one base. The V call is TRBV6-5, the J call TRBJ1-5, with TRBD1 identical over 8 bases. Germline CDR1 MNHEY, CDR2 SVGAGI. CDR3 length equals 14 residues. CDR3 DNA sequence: TGTGCCAGCAGGTATGCAGGGGGCAATCGGCCCCAGCATTTT. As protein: CASRYAGGNRPQHF.

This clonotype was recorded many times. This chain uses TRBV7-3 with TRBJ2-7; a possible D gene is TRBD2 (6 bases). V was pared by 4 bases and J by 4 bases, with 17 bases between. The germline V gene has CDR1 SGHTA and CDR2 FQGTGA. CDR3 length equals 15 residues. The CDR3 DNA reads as TGTGCCAGCAGCTCCACCCGGGACTCACGTTACGAGCAGTACTTC. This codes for CASSSTRDSRYEQYF. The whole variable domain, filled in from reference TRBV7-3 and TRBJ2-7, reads GAGVSQTPSNKVTEKGKYVELRCDPISGHTALYWYRQSLGQGPEFLIYFQGTGAADDSGLPNDRFFAVRPEGSVSTLKIQRTERGDSAVYLCASSSTRDSRYEQYFGPGTRLTVT.

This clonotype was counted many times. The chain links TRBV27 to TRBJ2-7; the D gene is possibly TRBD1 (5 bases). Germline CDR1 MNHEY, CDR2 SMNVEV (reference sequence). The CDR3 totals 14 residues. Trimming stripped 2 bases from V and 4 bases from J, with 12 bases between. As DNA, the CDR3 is TGTGCCAGCAGTTTACAGGGTCTTGGGTACGAGCAGTACTTC. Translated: CASSLQGLGYEQYF.

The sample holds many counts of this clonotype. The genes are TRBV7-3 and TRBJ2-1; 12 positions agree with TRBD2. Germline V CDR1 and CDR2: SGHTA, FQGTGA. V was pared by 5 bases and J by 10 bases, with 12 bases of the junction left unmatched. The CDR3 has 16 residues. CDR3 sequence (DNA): TGTGCCAGCAGCCCGCGACTAGCGGGGGCCTCATGGGAGCAGTTCTTC. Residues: CASSPRLAGASWEQFF.

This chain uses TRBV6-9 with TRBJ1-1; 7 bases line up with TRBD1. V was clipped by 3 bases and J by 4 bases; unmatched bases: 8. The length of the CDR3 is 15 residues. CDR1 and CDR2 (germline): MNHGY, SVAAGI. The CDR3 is CASSYQPGGSTEAFF. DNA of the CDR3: TGTGCCAGCAGTTACCAGCCAGGGGGTAGCACTGAAGCTTTCTTT.

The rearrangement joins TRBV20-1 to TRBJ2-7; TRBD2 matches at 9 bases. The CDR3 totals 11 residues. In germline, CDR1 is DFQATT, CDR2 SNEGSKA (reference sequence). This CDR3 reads CSGGLAREQYF. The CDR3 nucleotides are TGCAGCGGGGGACTAGCTCGGGAGCAGTACTTC.

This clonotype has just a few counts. CDR3 loop: CASTLQPNTEAFF. For the CDR3, the DNA is TGTGCCAGTACCCTACAGCCGAACACTGAAGCTTTCTTT. The J gene is TRBJ1-1, the V gene TRBV19; unclear D gene. Germline CDR1 is LNHDA and CDR2 is SQIVND (reference sequence). CDR3 length equals 13 residues. Trimming left V 7 bases short and J 1 base short, with 10 bases between.

CDR3 protein: CSVVIQAYEQYF. The CDR3 bases are TGCAGCGTTGTAATACAGGCCTACGAGCAGTACTTC. The rearrangement uses TRBV29-1 and TRBJ2-7, with D maybe TRBD1 (5 bases). Germline CDR1 reads SQVTM; CDR2 reads ANQGSEA. This CDR3 comprises 12 residues. The V end lost 4 bases, the J end lost 2 bases, and 9 bases lay between the germline ends.